This is a list of T cell receptor beta chains from one sample in a study of OX40 agonist ivuxolimab in advanced cancers. Sequencing used immunoSEQ multiplex PCR; TCRdb keeps in-frame clones, though not all of them. The sample has fewer than 20,000 clones, around 78% seen once. This specimen was CD4+ or CD8+ T cells sorted from blood, taken in a trial of the OX40 agonist ivuxolimab. The receptors stem from an adult with an advanced solid tumor such as melanoma, head and neck, liver or kidney cancer. CDR3s include the opening cysteine and the closing phenylalanine or tryptophan. Each record gives: V gene, J gene, D gene, clone size, CDR3 protein, CDR3 DNA. The D gene is left open where the match is weak. Clone size is not always given. Where it is, it says once, few, many or a class for expanded clones.

TRBV11-2,TRBJ2-6,.,.,CASRLGDGSFSGANVLTF,TGTGCCAGCAGATTAGGGGACGGATCTTTCTCTGGGGCCAACGTCCTGACTTTC
TRBV11-2,TRBJ1-1,.,.,CASSPGAEAFF,TGTGCCAGCAGCCCAGGGGCTGAAGCTTTCTTT
TRBV4-2,TRBJ2-2,.,.,CASSPEMAGELFF,TGTGCCAGCAGCCCAGAAATGGCCGGGGAGCTGTTTTTT
TRBV9,TRBJ2-4,TRBD2,.,CASSVEGGLAGVGTKNIQYF,TGTGCCAGCAGCGTAGAGGGGGGACTAGCGGGAGTCGGAACCAAAAACATTCAGTACTTC
TRBV19,TRBJ1-6,.,.,CASSSEPGQTSPLHF,TGTGCCAGTAGTTCCGAGCCGGGACAAACCTCACCCCTCCACTTT
TRBV7-3,TRBJ1-3,.,few,CASSPSRGNTIYF,TGTGCCAGCAGCCCGAGTCGTGGAAACACCATATATTTT
TRBV7-2,TRBJ1-6,.,few,CASSSDQVINSPLHF,TGTGCCAGCAGCTCCGATCAGGTTATTAATTCACCCCTCCACTTT
TRBV10-1,TRBJ1-1,.,.,CASSDGRNTEAFF,TGCGCCAGCAGTGACGGCCGGAACACTGAAGCTTTCTTT
TRBV5-6,TRBJ1-2,.,few,CASSRDIYGYTF,TGTGCCAGCAGCCGTGACATCTATGGCTACACCTTC
TRBV6-1,TRBJ2-6,.,.,CASSDEGGGANVLTF,TGTGCCAGCAGTGACGAAGGAGGTGGGGCCAACGTCCTGACTTTC
TRBV4-1,TRBJ1-1,.,.,CASSVLTATMNTEAFF,TGCGCCAGCAGCGTATTGACAGCGACCATGAACACTGAAGCTTTCTTT
TRBV4-2,TRBJ2-6,.,.,CASSQVSGANVLTF,TGTGCCAGCAGCCAAGTATCTGGGGCCAACGTCCTGACTTTC
TRBV30,TRBJ1-1,TRBD1,.,CAWSLGQASFEAFF,TGTGCCTGGAGTCTCGGACAGGCCTCTTTCGAAGCTTTCTTT
TRBV2,TRBJ1-3,.,.,CASNRVSGNTIYF,TGTGCCAGCAACAGGGTGTCTGGAAACACCATATATTTT
TRBV6-1,TRBJ1-4,.,.,CASSENRVEKLFF,TGTGCCAGCAGCGAAAATAGGGTTGAAAAACTGTTTTTT
TRBV28,TRBJ1-5,.,.,CASSTSKFLSNQPQHF,TGTGCCAGCAGTACCTCGAAGTTCCTTAGCAATCAGCCCCAGCATTTT
TRBV9,TRBJ2-1,.,.,CASSVGMVQFF,TGTGCCAGCAGCGTTGGGATGGTGCAGTTCTTC
TRBV7-6,TRBJ1-3,TRBD1,.,CASSLVQGSGNTIYF,TGTGCCAGCAGCTTAGTACAGGGGAGTGGAAACACCATATATTTT
TRBV5-6,TRBJ2-3,.,.,CASSSGRLDTQYF,TGTGCCAGCAGCTCGGGCCGACTAGATACGCAGTATTTT
TRBV7-3,TRBJ1-6,.,few,CASSLSADRLGSPLHF,TGTGCCAGCAGCTTATCCGCGGACAGATTGGGTTCACCCCTCCACTTT
TRBV28,TRBJ1-4,.,once,CASRTYTGNEKLFF,TGTGCCAGCAGAACCTATACGGGTAATGAAAAACTGTTTTTT
TRBV10-1,TRBJ1-2,.,few,CASSESGINYGYTF,TGCGCCAGCAGTGAGTCCGGGATTAACTATGGCTACACCTTC
TRBV27,TRBJ2-4,TRBD1,.,CASSSGQRLNIQYF,TGTGCCAGCAGTTCGGGACAGAGATTAAACATTCAGTACTTC
TRBV7-2,TRBJ2-5,TRBD2,.,CASSIRNVPGLALQETQYF,TGTGCCAGCAGCATCCGAAATGTCCCGGGACTAGCGTTGCAAGAGACCCAGTACTTC
TRBV28,TRBJ2-4,TRBD1,.,CATGTGWAKNIQYF,TGTGCCACCGGGACAGGGTGGGCCAAAAACATTCAGTACTTC
TRBV19,TRBJ2-7,.,.,CASTGIGYEQYF,TGTGCCAGTACCGGCATAGGGTACGAGCAGTACTTC